The next 17 T cell receptor beta chains were all read from a single sample in a study of T cells in Graves' hyperthyroidism and ophthalmopathy. The source material, RNA transcripts, was used to amplify TCR beta CDR3 regions. When the TCR CDR3 underwent first-round RT-PCR, the HTBI primer set was used. TCRdb re-analysed the multiplex PCR reads in MiXCR, keeping a single row per CDR3 protein. Of approximately 400,000 distinct CDR3 sequences listed, 15% to 20% were seen once; the top ten hold around 3.4%. The sample comprised blood. The receptors originated from a woman aged 18-30 years with Graves' hyperthyroidism.

This clonotype occurred a few times. This chain connects TRBV4-2 to TRBJ2-2, with D possibly TRBD1 on 6 matching bases. V lost 1 base to trimming and J lost 0 bases, with 12 bases between them. Per the germline V gene, CDR1 is LGHNA and CDR2 is YNFKEQ. This CDR3 region has 17 residues. CDR3 region: CASSQVGGGSNTGELFF. In DNA, the CDR3 is TGTGCCAGCAGCCAAGTGGGTGGGGGCTCGAACACCGGGGAGCTGTTTTTT.

This clonotype was observed many times. The chain recombines TRBV14 with TRBJ2-7; 7 nucleotides align to TRBD2. The trim removed 0 bases at V and 3 bases at J, leaving 8 bases unmatched. Germline loops: CDR1 SGHDN, CDR2 FVKESK. CDR3 size: 16 residues. As DNA, the CDR3 is TGTGCCAGCAGCCAAGATTGGGAGGCTAGCGGCTACGAGCAGTACTTC. This encodes CASSQDWEASGYEQYF.

This clonotype has ten or more counts. This chain uses TRBV9 with TRBJ1-3, with 10 bases that match TRBD1. Unmatched junction bases numbered 0, after V lost 0 bases and J lost 6 bases. This CDR3 comprises 14 residues. The V gene's germline CDR1 is SGDLS and CDR2 YYNGEE. The CDR3 reads CASSVGQGANTIYF. The CDR3 DNA is TGTGCCAGCAGCGTAGGACAGGGGGCAAACACCATATATTTT.

This clonotype has ten or more counts. The V call is TRBV27, the J call TRBJ2-7; no clear D. The CDR3 covers 16 residues. Germline V gives CDR1 MNHEY, CDR2 SMNVEV (reference sequence). V was pared by 1 base and J by 2 bases, with 15 bases between. As DNA, the CDR3 is TGTGCCAGCAGTTTATTCCCTAGTGGTAACCCCTACGAGCAGTACTTC. Protein product: CASSLFPSGNPYEQYF.

A note on this clonotype: A much more abundant neighbour one base away suggests this may be a read error. V and J are TRBV7-9 and TRBJ2-5, with 12 bases matching TRBD2. The junction had 3 bases not matched to a gene; V was cut back by 3 bases and J by 1 base. Germline V gene lookup returns CDR1 SEHNR and CDR2 FQNEAQ (reference sequence). The CDR3 runs to 16 residues. The chain's CDR3 is CASSFPLAGGQETQYF. The CDR3 DNA follows: TGTGCCAGCAGCTTCCCACTAGCGGGGGGCCAAGAGACCCAGTACTTC.

V usage is TRBV29-1 and J usage is TRBJ2-5, with D perhaps TRBD1 (6 bases). The CDR3 runs 14 residues. The germline V gene has CDR1 SQVTM and CDR2 ANQGSEA. V was cut by 0 bases and J by 4 bases, with 12 bases left in between. CDR3 residues: CSVEETTGLETQYF. CDR3 DNA sequence: TGCAGCGTTGAAGAAACTACAGGGCTAGAGACCCAGTACTTC.

The genes are TRBV20-1 and TRBJ1-2; possible D gene TRBD1, 5 bases. Germline-derived CDR1 and CDR2 are DFQATT and SNEGSKA (reference sequence). Deletions cut 0 bases from V and 6 bases from J, with 11 bases between. This CDR3 is 13 amino acids long. For the CDR3, the DNA is TGCAGTGCTAGAGATGGCAGGGTTAATGGCTACACCTTC. The encoded protein is CSARDGRVNGYTF.

This clonotype was seen ten or more times. V usage is TRBV5-1 and J usage is TRBJ2-7; 9 bases fit TRBD1. Trimming cost V 4 bases and J 3 bases; bases outside gene matches: 5. The CDR3 covers 14 residues. Germline lookup yields CDR1 SGHRS and CDR2 YFSETQ. CDR3 in amino acids: CASSPWTGDYEQYF. The CDR3 DNA follows: TGCGCCAGCAGCCCATGGACAGGGGACTACGAGCAGTACTTC.

This clonotype was observed at least ten times. This chain joins TRBV11-1 and TRBJ2-7; 9 bases match TRBD1. Trimming took 5 bases from V and 7 from J; bases not matched to a gene: 15. There are 16 residues in the CDR3. Germline CDR1 and CDR2: SGHAT and FQDESV (reference sequence). CDR3 coding DNA: TGTGCCAGCAGCCCGGGTAACAGGGGGCGCCGGCAGGAGCAGTACTTC. Translated: CASSPGNRGRRQEQYF. Complete variable domain (other parts from reference TRBV11-1 and TRBJ2-7): EAEVAQSPRYKITEKSQAVAFWCDPISGHATLYWYRQILGQGPELLVQFQDESVVDDSQLPKDRFSAERLKGVDSTLKIQPAELGDSAMYLCASSPGNRGRRQEQYFGPGTRLTVT.

There are many counts of this clonotype. The chain links TRBV12-3 or TRBV12-4 to TRBJ1-5; possibly TRBD1 for D (6 bases). V was cut by 3 bases and J by 0 bases, with 12 bases left in between. This CDR3 has 16 residues. The CDR3 here is CASSFQGLDSNQPQHF. As DNA, the CDR3 is TGTGCCAGCAGTTTTCAGGGGCTTGATAGCAATCAGCCCCAGCATTTT.

This clonotype was detected a few times. The chain employs TRBV5-5 and TRBJ1-2, with D unresolved. Trimming cost V 0 bases and J 9 bases, with 12 bases left between them. From germline, CDR1 is SGHKS and CDR2 YYEKEE (reference sequence). The CDR3 spans 13 residues. The CDR3 nucleotides read TGTGCCAGCAGCTTGGAACCCACCTGGCGCTACACCTTC. Its protein product is CASSLEPTWRYTF.

This clonotype was seen ten or more times. The V call is TRBV30, the J call TRBJ1-1; no clear D gene. The CDR3 has 14 amino acids. The V gene lost 0 bases and the J gene lost 0 bases, with 8 bases spanning the gap. The germline V gene encodes CDR1 GTSNPN and CDR2 SVGIG (reference sequence). The CDR3 sequence is CAWSVAAMNTEAFF. In DNA, the CDR3 is TGTGCCTGGAGTGTGGCAGCCATGAACACTGAAGCTTTCTTT. The full variable domain, with the rest looked up from reference TRBV30 and TRBJ1-1, is SQTIHQWPATLVQPVGSPLSLECTVEGTSNPNLYWYRQAAGRGLQLLFYSVGIGQISSEVPQNLSASRPQDRQFILSSKKLLLSDSGFYLCAWSVAAMNTEAFFGQGTRLTVV.

This rearrangement joins TRBV2 to TRBJ2-5, with TRBD2 matching 8 bases. The V gene end was trimmed by 7 bases and the J gene end by 5 bases; junction bases not matched to a gene: 3. Per germline, CDR1 SNHLY and CDR2 FYNNEI. The CDR3 has 12 amino acids. Written as DNA, the CDR3 is TGTGCCAGCACCGGGACTAGGGAGACCCAGTACTTC. As protein: CASTGTRETQYF. The whole variable domain, remainder taken from reference TRBV2 and TRBJ2-5, is EPEVTQTPSHQVTQMGQEVILRCVPISNHLYFYWYRQILGQKVEFLVSFYNNEISEKSEIFDDQFSVERPDGSNFTLKIRSTKLEDSAMYFCASTGTRETQYFGPGTRLLVL.

Many counts were recorded for this clonotype. The chain combines TRBV7-9 with TRBJ2-7, with D perhaps TRBD1 or TRBD2 (5 bases each). The V end was cut by 1 base, the J end by 9 bases, with 13 bases between. Germline CDR1 reads SEHNR; CDR2 reads FQNEAQ (reference sequence). This CDR3 is 13 amino acids long. Here the CDR3 DNA reads TGTGCCAGCAGCTTAGATGGCAGGGACCGGCAGTACTTC. It is translated as CASSLDGRDRQYF.

This clonotype was counted at least ten times. The gene calls are TRBV7-2 and TRBJ1-1; tentatively, D is TRBD1 (5 bases). The CDR3 consists of 16 residues. Looked up from germline, CDR1 is SGHTA and CDR2 is FQGNSA. The germline V and J ends were trimmed by 2 bases and 1 base, with 14 bases remaining between them. Written as DNA, the CDR3 is TGTGCCAGCAGCTTATTGCGTCTTCAGGGGAACACTGAAGCTTTCTTT. It encodes CASSLLRLQGNTEAFF.

To note about this clonotype: This may arise from a read error, as a much more abundant clone is one base away. This chain links TRBV5-5 with TRBJ1-2; D unresolved. The CDR3 covers 12 residues. Germline V gene sequence: CDR1 SGHKS, CDR2 YYEKEE (reference sequence). The CDR3 reads CASSLVGDGHTF. The DNA for the CDR3 is TGTGCCAGCAGCTTGGTTGGGGATGGCCACACCTTC.

The sample holds many counts of this clonotype. The chain has TRBV7-3 and TRBJ2-2; D is unclear. V was trimmed by 2 bases and J by 4 bases, leaving 2 bases between them. Germline lookup yields CDR1 SGHTA and CDR2 FQGTGA. There are 12 residues in the CDR3. The CDR3 nucleotides read TGTGCCAGCAGCTTATCCACCGGGGAGCTGTTTTTT. Residues: CASSLSTGELFF.